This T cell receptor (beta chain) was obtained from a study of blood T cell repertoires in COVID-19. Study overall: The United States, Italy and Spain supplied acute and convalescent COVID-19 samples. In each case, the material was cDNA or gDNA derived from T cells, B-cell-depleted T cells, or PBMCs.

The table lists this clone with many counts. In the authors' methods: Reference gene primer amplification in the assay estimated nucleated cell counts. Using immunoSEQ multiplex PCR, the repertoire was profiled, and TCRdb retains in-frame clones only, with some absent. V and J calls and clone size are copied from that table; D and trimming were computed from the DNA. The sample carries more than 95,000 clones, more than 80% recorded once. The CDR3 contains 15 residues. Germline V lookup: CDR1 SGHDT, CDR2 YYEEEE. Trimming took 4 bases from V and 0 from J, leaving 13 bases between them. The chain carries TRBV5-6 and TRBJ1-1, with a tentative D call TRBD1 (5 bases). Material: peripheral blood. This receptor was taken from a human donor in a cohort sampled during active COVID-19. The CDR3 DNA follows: TGTGCCAGCAGCCCGCAGGGAGGGATGAACACTGAAGCTTTCTTT. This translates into CASSPQGGMNTEAFF.